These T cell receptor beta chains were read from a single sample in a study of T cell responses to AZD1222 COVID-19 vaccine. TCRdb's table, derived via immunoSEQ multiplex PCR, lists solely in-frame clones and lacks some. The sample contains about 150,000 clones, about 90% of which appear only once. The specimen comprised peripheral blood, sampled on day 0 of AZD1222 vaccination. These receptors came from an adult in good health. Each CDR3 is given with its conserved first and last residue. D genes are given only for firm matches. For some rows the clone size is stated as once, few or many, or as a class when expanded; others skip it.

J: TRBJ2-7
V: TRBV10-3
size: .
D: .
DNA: TGTGCCATCAGTGAGTCATTAACGGACTACGAGCAGTACTTC
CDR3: CAISESLTDYEQYF

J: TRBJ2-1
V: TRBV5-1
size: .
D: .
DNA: TGCGCCAGCAGCTTGGTCCAGGGGCGAAGCTCCTACAATGAGCAGTTCTTC
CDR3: CASSLVQGRSSYNEQFF

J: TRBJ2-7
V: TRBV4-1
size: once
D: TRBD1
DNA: TGCGCCAGCAGCCCGGGGACAGGCTGGGAGCAGTACTTC
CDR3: CASSPGTGWEQYF

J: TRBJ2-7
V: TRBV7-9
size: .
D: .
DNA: TGTGCCAGCAGCTTGAGATACGAGCAGTACTTC
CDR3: CASSLRYEQYF

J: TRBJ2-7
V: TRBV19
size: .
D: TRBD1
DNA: TGTGCCAGTAGTATGGGACAGGGAAGCGAGCAGTACTTC
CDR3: CASSMGQGSEQYF

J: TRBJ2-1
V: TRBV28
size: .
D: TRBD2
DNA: TGTGCCAGCTTAAGCGGGAGAGGCAATGAGCAGTTCTTC
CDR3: CASLSGRGNEQFF

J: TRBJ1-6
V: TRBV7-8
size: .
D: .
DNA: TGTGCCAGCAGCTGGGATAATTCACCCCTCCACTTT
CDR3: CASSWDNSPLHF

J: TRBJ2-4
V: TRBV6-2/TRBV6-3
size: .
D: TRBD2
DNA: TGTGCCAGCAGTTACTCGAGGGCTAGCGGGAAACACATTCAGTACTTC
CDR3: CASSYSRASGKHIQYF

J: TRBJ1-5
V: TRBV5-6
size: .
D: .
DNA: TGTGCCAGCAGCGATGGACAGTATAGCAATCAGCCCCAGCATTTT
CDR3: CASSDGQYSNQPQHF

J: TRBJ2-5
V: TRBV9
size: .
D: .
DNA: TGTGCCAGCAGCGTAGGAGTGGAAGAGACCCAGTACTTC
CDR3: CASSVGVEETQYF

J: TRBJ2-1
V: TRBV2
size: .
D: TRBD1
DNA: TGTGCCAGCAGACCGGGACAGGTCTACAATGAGCAGTTCTTC
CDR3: CASRPGQVYNEQFF

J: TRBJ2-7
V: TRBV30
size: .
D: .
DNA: TGTGCCTGGAGTAGGTGGGGGTTCTCCTACGAGCAGTACTTC
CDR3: CAWSRWGFSYEQYF

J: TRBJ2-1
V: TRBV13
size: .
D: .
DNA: TGTGCCAGCAGCCCAGGCGGGCTACAAAACAATGAGCAGTTCTTC
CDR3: CASSPGGLQNNEQFF

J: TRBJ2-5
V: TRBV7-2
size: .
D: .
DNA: TGTGCCAGCAGCGCCTCAGTGTACCAAGAGACCCAGTACTTC
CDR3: CASSASVYQETQYF

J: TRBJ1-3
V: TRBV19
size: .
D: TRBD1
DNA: TGTGCCAGTAGCGACAGGGCCCGCTCTGGAAACACCATATATTTT
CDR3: CASSDRARSGNTIYF

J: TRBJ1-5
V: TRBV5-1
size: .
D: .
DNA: TGCGCCAGCAGCTTGGAAGGGCGGGAGCCCCAGCATTTT
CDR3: CASSLEGREPQHF

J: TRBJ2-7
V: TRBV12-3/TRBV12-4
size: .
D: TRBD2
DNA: TGTGCCAGCAGTCGGGGGGTTGACGAGCAGTACTTC
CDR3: CASSRGVDEQYF

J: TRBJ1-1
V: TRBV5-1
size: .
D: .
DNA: TGCGCCAGCAGCTTGGTTGTGGGGGGGACTGAAGCTTTCTTT
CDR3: CASSLVVGGTEAFF

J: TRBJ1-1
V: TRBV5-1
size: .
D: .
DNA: TGCGCCAGCAGCTTGGCCACGGGTCTTCAGGTTGAAGCTTTCTTT
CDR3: CASSLATGLQVEAFF

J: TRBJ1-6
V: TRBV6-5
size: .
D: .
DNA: TGTGCCAGCAGTTACGAGGGGAATTCACCCCTCCACTTT
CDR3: CASSYEGNSPLHF

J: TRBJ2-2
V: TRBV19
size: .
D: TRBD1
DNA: TGTGCCAGTAGTATTCGGGACAGGGGAAACACCGGGGAGCTGTTTTTT
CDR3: CASSIRDRGNTGELFF

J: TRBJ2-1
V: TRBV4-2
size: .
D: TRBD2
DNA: TGTGCCAGCAGCCAAATCACTAGCGGGAGCGGCAATGAGCAGTTCTTC
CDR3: CASSQITSGSGNEQFF

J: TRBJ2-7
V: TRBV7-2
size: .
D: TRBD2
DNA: TGTGCCAGCAGCTCACGAGCGGGAGGGGTCTACGAGCAGTACTTC
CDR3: CASSSRAGGVYEQYF

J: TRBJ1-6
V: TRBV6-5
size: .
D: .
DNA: TGTGCCAGCGGACCCGGGACGGCCAATTCACCCCTCCACTTT
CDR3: CASGPGTANSPLHF

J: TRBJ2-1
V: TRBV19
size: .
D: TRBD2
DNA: TGTGCCAGCATGCTAGCGGGAGGAGTCAATGAGCAGTTCTTC
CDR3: CASMLAGGVNEQFF

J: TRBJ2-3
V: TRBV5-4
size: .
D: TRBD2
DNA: TGTGCCAGCAGCTTGACTAGCGGGCCAGATACGCAGTATTTT
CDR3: CASSLTSGPDTQYF

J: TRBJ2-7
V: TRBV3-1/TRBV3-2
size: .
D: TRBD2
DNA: TGTGCCAGCAGCCACGGCCTCGCGGGGGGGGACGCCGGCGAGCAGTACTTC
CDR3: CASSHGLAGGDAGEQYF

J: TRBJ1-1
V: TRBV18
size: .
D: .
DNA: TGTGCCAGCTCACGGCAGAAGGACACTGAAGCTTTCTTT
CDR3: CASSRQKDTEAFF

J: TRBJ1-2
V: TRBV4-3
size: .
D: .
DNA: TGCGCCAGCAGCCAAGATTTCCAGAGCTATGGCTACACCTTC
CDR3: CASSQDFQSYGYTF

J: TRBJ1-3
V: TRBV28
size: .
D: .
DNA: TGTGCCAGCAGTTCCCCGACAGCAATCTCTGGAAACACCATATATTTT
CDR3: CASSSPTAISGNTIYF

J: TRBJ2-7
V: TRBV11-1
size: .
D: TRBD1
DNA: TGTGCCAGCAGCGGACAGGTTACCTACGAGCAGTACTTC
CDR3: CASSGQVTYEQYF

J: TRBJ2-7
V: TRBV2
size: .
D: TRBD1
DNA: TGTGCCAGCTTAGACAGGGGAGCCTACGAGCAGTACTTC
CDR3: CASLDRGAYEQYF

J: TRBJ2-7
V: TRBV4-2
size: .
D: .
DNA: TGTGCCAGCAGCCAAGAGTATGAGAGATCCTACGAGCAGTACTTC
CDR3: CASSQEYERSYEQYF

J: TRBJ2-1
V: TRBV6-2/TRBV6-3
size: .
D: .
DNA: TGTGCCAGCAGTTCCTCGACTGCCCACAATGAGCAGTTCTTC
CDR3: CASSSSTAHNEQFF

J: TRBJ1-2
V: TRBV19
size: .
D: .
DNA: TGTGCCAGTACGCAGGGTATGATAAACTATGGCTACACCTTC
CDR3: CASTQGMINYGYTF

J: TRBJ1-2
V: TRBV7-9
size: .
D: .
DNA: TGTGCCAGCAGCCCGTCCCCGGGGGCCGGGAGGGGCTACACCTTC
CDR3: CASSPSPGAGRGYTF

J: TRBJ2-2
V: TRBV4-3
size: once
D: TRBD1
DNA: TGCGCCAGCAGCCAAACCGGAGGGGACAGGAGCGCCGGGGAGCTGTTTTTT
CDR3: CASSQTGGDRSAGELFF

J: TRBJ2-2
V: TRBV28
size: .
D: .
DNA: TGTGCCAGCCTAGCCAGCCGCGGGGAGCTGTTTTTT
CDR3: CASLASRGELFF

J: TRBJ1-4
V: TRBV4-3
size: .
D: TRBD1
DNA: TGCGCCAGCAGCCAGTCTACAGGGGAGAACGAAAAACTGTTTTTT
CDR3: CASSQSTGENEKLFF

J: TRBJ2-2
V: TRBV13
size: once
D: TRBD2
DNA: TGTGCCAGCAGCGCCCGACTAGCGGGAGCTGTCGGGGAGCTGTTTTTT
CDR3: CASSARLAGAVGELFF

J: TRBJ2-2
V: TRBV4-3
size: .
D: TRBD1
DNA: TGCGCCAGCAGCCAAGATGCGACAGGGTCAGCCGGGGAGCTGTTTTTT
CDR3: CASSQDATGSAGELFF

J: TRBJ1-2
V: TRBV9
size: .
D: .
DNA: TGTGCCAGCACGGGTGGTAACTATGGCTACACCTTC
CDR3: CASTGGNYGYTF

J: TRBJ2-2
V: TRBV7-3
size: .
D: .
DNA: TGTGCCAGCAGCCCGATTGGGACCGGGGAGCTGTTTTTT
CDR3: CASSPIGTGELFF

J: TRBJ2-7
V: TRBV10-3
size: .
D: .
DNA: TGTGCCATCAGTGAGCCGAGACAAGCCGTGCAGTACTTC
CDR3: CAISEPRQAVQYF

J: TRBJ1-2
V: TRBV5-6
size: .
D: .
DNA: TGTGCCAGCAGCGACCCGGGGGGAGATAGTTATGGCTACACCTTC
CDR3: CASSDPGGDSYGYTF

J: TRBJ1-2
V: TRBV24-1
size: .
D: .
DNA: TGTGCCACCAGTGATTACCCGGACGGTCCCTATGGCTACACCTTC
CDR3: CATSDYPDGPYGYTF

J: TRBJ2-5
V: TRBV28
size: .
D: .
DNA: TGTGCCAGCAGTCCCCGGATCCAAGAGACCCAGTACTTC
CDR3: CASSPRIQETQYF

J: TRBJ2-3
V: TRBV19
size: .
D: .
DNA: TGTGCCAGTAGTACATGGGACAACACAGATACGCAGTATTTT
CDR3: CASSTWDNTDTQYF

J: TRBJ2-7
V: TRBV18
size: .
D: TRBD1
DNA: TGTGCCAGCTCACCACTGGACAGGAACCAAAAAGACGAGCAGTACTTC
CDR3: CASSPLDRNQKDEQYF

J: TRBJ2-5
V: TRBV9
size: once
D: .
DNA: TGTGCCAGCAGCGTTCCCGGGCCCAAAGAGACCCAGTACTTC
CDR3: CASSVPGPKETQYF

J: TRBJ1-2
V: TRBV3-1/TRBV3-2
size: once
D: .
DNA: TGTGCCAGCAGCCAAGAGGGGGGCTCGAGGTATGGCTACACCTTC
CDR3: CASSQEGGSRYGYTF

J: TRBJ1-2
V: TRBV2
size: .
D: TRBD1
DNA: TGTGCCAGCACTCCCTCAGGGGGGAGACTCGTCTATGGCTACACCTTC
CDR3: CASTPSGGRLVYGYTF

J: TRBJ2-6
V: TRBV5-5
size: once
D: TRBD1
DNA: TGTGCCAGCAGCGCGGGACAGGCGGCCAACGTCCTGACTTTC
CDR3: CASSAGQAANVLTF

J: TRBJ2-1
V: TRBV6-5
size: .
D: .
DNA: TGTGCCAGCGTGGGGCGGGGCAATGAGCAGTTCTTC
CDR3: CASVGRGNEQFF